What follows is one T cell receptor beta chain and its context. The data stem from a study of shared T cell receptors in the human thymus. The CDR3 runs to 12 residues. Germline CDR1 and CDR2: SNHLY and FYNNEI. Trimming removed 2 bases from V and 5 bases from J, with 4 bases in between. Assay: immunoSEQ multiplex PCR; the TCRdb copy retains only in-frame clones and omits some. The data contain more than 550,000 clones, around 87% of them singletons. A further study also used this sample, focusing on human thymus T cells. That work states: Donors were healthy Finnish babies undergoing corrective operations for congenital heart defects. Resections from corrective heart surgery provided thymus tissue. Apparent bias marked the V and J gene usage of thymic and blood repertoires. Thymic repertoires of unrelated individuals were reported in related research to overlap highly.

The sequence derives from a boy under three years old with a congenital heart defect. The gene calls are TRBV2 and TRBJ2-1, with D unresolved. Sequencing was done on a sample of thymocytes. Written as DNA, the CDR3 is TGTGCCAGCAGTGAACCTCACAATGAGCAGTTCTTC. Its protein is CASSEPHNEQFF.